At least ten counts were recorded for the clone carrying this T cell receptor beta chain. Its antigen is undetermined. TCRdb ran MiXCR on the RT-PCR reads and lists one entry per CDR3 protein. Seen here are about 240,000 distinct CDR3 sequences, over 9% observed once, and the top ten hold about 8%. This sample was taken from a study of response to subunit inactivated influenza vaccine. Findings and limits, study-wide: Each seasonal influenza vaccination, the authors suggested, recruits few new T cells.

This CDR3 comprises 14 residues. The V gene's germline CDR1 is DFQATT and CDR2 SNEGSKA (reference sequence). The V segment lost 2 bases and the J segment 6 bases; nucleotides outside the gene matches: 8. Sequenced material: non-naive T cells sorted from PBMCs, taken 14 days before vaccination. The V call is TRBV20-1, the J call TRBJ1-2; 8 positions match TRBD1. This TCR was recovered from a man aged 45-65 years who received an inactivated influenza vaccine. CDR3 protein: CSARTDRARDGYTF. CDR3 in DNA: TGCAGTGCTAGAACGGACAGGGCCCGGGATGGCTACACCTTC.